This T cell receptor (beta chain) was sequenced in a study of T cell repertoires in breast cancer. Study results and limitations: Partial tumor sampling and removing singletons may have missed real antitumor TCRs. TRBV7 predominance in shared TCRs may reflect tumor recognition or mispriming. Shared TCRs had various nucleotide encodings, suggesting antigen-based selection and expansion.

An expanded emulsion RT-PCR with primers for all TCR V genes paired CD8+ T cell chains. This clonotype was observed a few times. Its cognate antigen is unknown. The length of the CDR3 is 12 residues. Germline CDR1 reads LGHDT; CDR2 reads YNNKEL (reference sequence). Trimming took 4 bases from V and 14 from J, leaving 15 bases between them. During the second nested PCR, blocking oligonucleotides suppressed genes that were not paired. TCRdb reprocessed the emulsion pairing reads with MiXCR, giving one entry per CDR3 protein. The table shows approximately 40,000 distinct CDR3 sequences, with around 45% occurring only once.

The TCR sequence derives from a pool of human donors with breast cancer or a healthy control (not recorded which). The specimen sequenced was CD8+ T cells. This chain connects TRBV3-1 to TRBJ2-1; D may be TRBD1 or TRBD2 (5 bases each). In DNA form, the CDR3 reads TGTGCCAGCAGCCGGATCTCAGGGAGTGAGTTCTTC. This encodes CASSRISGSEFF.